A selection of T cell receptor beta chains follows, all from one sample in a study of cytomegalovirus exposure and HLA in healthy donors. The data were produced by immunoSEQ multiplex PCR, yet TCRdb's version contains in-frame clones alone and is incomplete. The profile shows roughly 160,000 clones, 70% to 80% of them singletons. Sequenced input: PBMCs. The receptors originated from a man aged 55-75 years in good health and CMV-seronegative. Both conserved end residues are part of each CDR3. A D gene is named only where the DNA matches it firmly. Clone size, where shown, is once, few, many, or a class for clones that have expanded.

abundance: .
j_gene: TRBJ2-7
v_gene: TRBV27
d_gene: .
CDR3nt: TGTGCCAGCAGTTCCAACTACGAGCAGTACTTC
CDR3aa: CASSSNYEQYF

abundance: few
j_gene: TRBJ2-4
v_gene: TRBV9
d_gene: .
CDR3nt: TGTGCCAGCAGCGCCTCAGGGGTAGATCAGTACTTC
CDR3aa: CASSASGVDQYF

abundance: few
j_gene: TRBJ1-2
v_gene: TRBV7-9
d_gene: .
CDR3nt: TGTTCCAGCAGCTTAGATCTGGCAAGTGGTAATGGCTACACCTTC
CDR3aa: CSSSLDLASGNGYTF

abundance: .
j_gene: TRBJ2-7
v_gene: TRBV5-1
d_gene: .
CDR3nt: TGCGCCAGCAGCCTAACTATCGGCTACGAGCAGTACTTC
CDR3aa: CASSLTIGYEQYF

abundance: .
j_gene: TRBJ2-2
v_gene: TRBV4-3
d_gene: .
CDR3nt: TGCGCCAGCAGCCAAGAGGCCGGGGGTACCGGGGAGCTGTTTTTT
CDR3aa: CASSQEAGGTGELFF

abundance: once
j_gene: TRBJ2-5
v_gene: TRBV18
d_gene: .
CDR3nt: TGTGCCAGCTCAAGGGGGGGCACCGTCCGAGAGACCCAGTACTTC
CDR3aa: CASSRGGTVRETQYF

abundance: few
j_gene: TRBJ1-1
v_gene: TRBV18
d_gene: .
CDR3nt: TGTGCCAGCTCACCTTCTACAGGGAATACTGAAGCTTTCTTT
CDR3aa: CASSPSTGNTEAFF

abundance: .
j_gene: TRBJ1-4
v_gene: TRBV2
d_gene: .
CDR3nt: TGTGCCAGCAGGGAACAGGGTAACGGCGTTTTT
CDR3aa: CASREQGNGVF

abundance: .
j_gene: TRBJ1-2
v_gene: TRBV27
d_gene: .
CDR3nt: TGTGCCAGCAGAAAACCGCAGGGTGGTGGCTACACCTTC
CDR3aa: CASRKPQGGGYTF

abundance: .
j_gene: TRBJ1-5
v_gene: TRBV19
d_gene: .
CDR3nt: TGTGCCAGTAGTGTACAGGGTTATCAGCCCCAGCATTTT
CDR3aa: CASSVQGYQPQHF

abundance: .
j_gene: TRBJ2-1
v_gene: TRBV7-2
d_gene: TRBD2
CDR3nt: TGTGCCAGCAGCTTAGTTGGGGGGGTGAGGGGAAATGAGCAGTTCTTC
CDR3aa: CASSLVGGVRGNEQFF

abundance: once
j_gene: TRBJ2-2
v_gene: TRBV5-1
d_gene: .
CDR3nt: TGCGCCAGCAGCCCCGGACCCGGGAGCCCCGGCGGGGAGCTGTTTTTT
CDR3aa: CASSPGPGSPGGELFF

abundance: few
j_gene: TRBJ2-5
v_gene: TRBV5-5
d_gene: TRBD2
CDR3nt: TGTGCCAGCAGCTTCGGGGGGGCTGGGGGGGAGACCCAGTACTTC
CDR3aa: CASSFGGAGGETQYF

abundance: few
j_gene: TRBJ1-1
v_gene: TRBV5-1
d_gene: TRBD1
CDR3nt: TGCGCCAGCAGCTCCGGGACAGTTATAAACACTGAAGCTTTCTTT
CDR3aa: CASSSGTVINTEAFF

abundance: once
j_gene: TRBJ1-4
v_gene: TRBV5-6
d_gene: TRBD1
CDR3nt: TGTGCCAGCATGGACAGGATTAATGAAAAACTGTTTTTT
CDR3aa: CASMDRINEKLFF

abundance: few
j_gene: TRBJ2-5
v_gene: TRBV19
d_gene: TRBD2
CDR3nt: TGTGCCAGTAGTGTGACTAGCTCACCGACCCAGTACTTC
CDR3aa: CASSVTSSPTQYF

abundance: .
j_gene: TRBJ2-1
v_gene: TRBV19
d_gene: TRBD1
CDR3nt: TGTGCCAGTAGTACTCACCGGACAGGGAACTCCTACAATGAGCAGTTCTTC
CDR3aa: CASSTHRTGNSYNEQFF

abundance: .
j_gene: TRBJ1-5
v_gene: TRBV19
d_gene: .
CDR3nt: TGTGCCAGTAGTATACGCGGTCAGCCCCAGCATTTT
CDR3aa: CASSIRGQPQHF